The next 24 T cell receptor beta chains were all read from a single sample in a study of blood T cell repertoires in COVID-19. This table comes from immunoSEQ multiplex PCR, and its TCRdb copy is limited to in-frame clones, with some not included. This sample has 200,000 or so clones, with less than 90% found just once. Sequencing was carried out using peripheral blood. These TCRs come from a middle-aged woman with acute or convalescent COVID-19.

This chain connects TRBV7-2 to TRBJ2-1; D is undetermined. The CDR3 sequence is 15 residues long. Germline assignment: CDR1 SGHTA and CDR2 FQGNSA. V was shortened by 4 bases and J by 4 bases, with 14 bases between the two germline ends. The CDR3 reads CASSSRTTIYNEQFF. In nucleotides, the CDR3 is TGTGCCAGCAGCTCCCGTACTACCATTTACAATGAGCAGTTCTTC. The entire variable domain, with the rest obtained from reference TRBV7-2 and TRBJ2-1, is as follows: GAGVSQSPSNKVTEKGKDVELRCDPISGHTALYWYRQSLGQGLEFLIYFQGNSAPDKSGLPSDRFSAERTGGSVSTLTIQRTQQEDSAVYLCASSSRTTIYNEQFFGPGTRLTVL.

This clone has a handful of counts. The J gene is TRBJ2-2, the V gene TRBV28; 11 nucleotides agree with TRBD1. Trimming cost V 6 bases and J 0 bases; bases outside gene matches: 3. Germline V lookup: CDR1 MDHEN, CDR2 SYDVKM. This CDR3 comprises 16 residues. As DNA, the CDR3 is TGTGCCAGCAGGGACAGGGGGCCCTCGAACACCGGGGAGCTGTTTTTT. Residues: CASRDRGPSNTGELFF. The variable domain in full, with the rest retrieved from reference TRBV28 and TRBJ2-2, is DVKVTQSSRYLVKRTGEKVFLECVQDMDHENMFWYRQDPGLGLRLIYFSYDVKMKEKGDIPEGYSVSREKKERFSLILESASTNQTSMYLCASRDRGPSNTGELFFGEGSRLTVL.

The sample holds one count of this clone. The rearrangement joins TRBV18 to TRBJ2-5, with a weak D call TRBD2 (6 bases). The CDR3 consists of 15 residues. V gave up 0 bases and J gave up 5 bases, with 13 bases separating them. Germline lookup yields CDR1 KGHSH and CDR2 LQKENI. The CDR3 DNA reads TGTGCCAGCTCACCACCGGGCCAGGCGGGGGAGACCCAGTACTTC. This codes for CASSPPGQAGETQYF.

V gene TRBV28 combines with J gene TRBJ1-2; a weak D match, TRBD1 (6 bases). Trimming removed 2 bases at V and 4 bases at J, with 17 bases between. The CDR3 is 16 residues long. Germline V gives CDR1 MDHEN, CDR2 SYDVKM. CDR3 nucleotide sequence: TGTGCCAGCAGTTTACCCGGGACATGGGGTGGCTATGGCTACACCTTC. It yields the protein CASSLPGTWGGYGYTF.

The V and J genes are TRBV7-8 and TRBJ2-2, with D maybe TRBD1 (6 bases). The CDR3 is 16 residues long. Germline V CDR1 and CDR2: SGHVS, FQNEAQ. V lost 2 bases, J lost 4 bases, and 14 bases lay in between. CDR3 in amino acids: CASSLPGQSATGELFF. DNA for the CDR3: TGTGCCAGCAGCTTACCCGGACAGTCAGCCACCGGGGAGCTGTTTTTT.

The chain combines TRBV28 with TRBJ1-4; D uncertain. This CDR3 comprises 15 residues. Germline V gene lookup returns CDR1 MDHEN and CDR2 SYDVKM. V lost 2 bases, J lost 8 bases, and 15 bases lay in between. In nucleotides, the CDR3 is TGTGCCAGCAGTTTACAGTCAGCTAGTAGGGAAAAACTGTTTTTT. This translates into CASSLQSASREKLFF.

The gene calls are TRBV19 and TRBJ1-1; 10 nucleotides match TRBD1. The V and J ends lost 4 bases and 1 base, in that order; junction bases with no gene match: 0. The germline CDR1 and CDR2 sequences are LNHDA and SQIVND (reference sequence). The CDR3 is 14 amino acids. CDR3 sequence (DNA): TGTGCCAGTAGTAGACAGGGGGCGAACACTGAAGCTTTCTTT. Its translation: CASSRQGANTEAFF.

This clone was counted a few times. Other DNA sequences in the sample encode the same CDR3. V and J are TRBV4-2 and TRBJ2-2; possible D gene TRBD1, 5 bases. V was cut by 4 bases and J by 0 bases, with 15 bases left in between. The CDR3 runs 17 residues. In germline, CDR1 is LGHNA, CDR2 YNFKEQ. The DNA for the CDR3 is TGTGCCAGCAGCCTTGGGCAGACAGAAGCGAACACCGGGGAGCTGTTTTTT. Protein sequence: CASSLGQTEANTGELFF.

The chain is built from TRBV12-3 or TRBV12-4 and TRBJ2-5; D remains ambiguous. With 5 bases removed from V and 7 bases from J, the gap between germline ends came to 8 bases. This CDR3 is 11 amino acids long. The CDR3 reads CASSAYGTQYF. The DNA for the CDR3 is TGTGCCAGCAGTGCATACGGGACCCAGTACTTC.

Only one count was recorded for this clone. The genes are TRBV15 and TRBJ1-3, with D possibly being TRBD1 (5 bases). Germline CDR1 and CDR2: LNHNV and YYDKDF (reference sequence). V was shortened by 0 bases and J by 0 bases, with 12 bases between the two germline ends. This CDR3 has 17 amino acids. Here the CDR3 DNA reads TGTGCCACCAGCAGAGATCAGGGATCGGACTCTGGAAACACCATATATTTT. Translating it yields CATSRDQGSDSGNTIYF.

V usage is TRBV4-2 and J usage is TRBJ1-3; 7 bases are shared with TRBD1. The CDR3 contains 16 residues. Germline assignment: CDR1 LGHNA and CDR2 YNFKEQ. With V trimmed by 4 bases and J by 2 bases, 8 bases remained unmatched. CDR3: CASSREQGQTGNTIYF. The CDR3 region has the DNA TGTGCCAGCAGCCGAGAACAGGGACAGACTGGAAACACCATATATTTT.

This chain connects TRBV7-8 to TRBJ2-1; 7 nucleotides line up with TRBD2. Germline loops: CDR1 SGHVS, CDR2 FQNEAQ. The CDR3 contains 17 residues. With V trimmed by 2 bases and J by 8 bases, 15 bases remained unmatched. CDR3 in amino acids: CASSLSLAEALGYEQFF. For the CDR3, the DNA is TGTGCCAGCAGCTTATCCCTAGCGGAAGCTTTGGGCTATGAGCAGTTCTTC.

This chain links TRBV9 with TRBJ1-1; D uncertain. The CDR3 totals 15 residues. Deletions cut 0 bases from V and 4 bases from J, with 13 bases between. Germline values: CDR1 SGDLS, CDR2 YYNGEE. CDR3 nucleotides: TGTGCCAGCAGCGTAGTGCAAGGAGCCAGCACTGAAGCTTTCTTT. Translating it yields CASSVVQGASTEAFF.

The chain couples TRBV19 to TRBJ2-5; TRBD1 aligns across 8 bases. V was clipped by 7 bases and J by 4 bases; unmatched bases: 11. The germline V gene has CDR1 LNHDA and CDR2 SQIVND (reference sequence). The CDR3 consists of 15 residues. The CDR3 here is CASTHRRGQGETQYF. CDR3 DNA sequence: TGTGCCAGTACCCACCGCCGAGGACAGGGAGAGACCCAGTACTTC.

V usage is TRBV28 and J usage is TRBJ2-1; 8 positions match TRBD2. J lost 12 bases, V lost 2 bases, and 12 bases had no gene match. CDR3 length: 15 amino acids. CDR1 is MDHEN and CDR2 is SYDVKM in the germline V gene. CDR3 nucleotide sequence: TGTGCCAGCAGTTTACTTGCCACTAGCGGTTTCTCGCAGTTCTTC. Encoded protein: CASSLLATSGFSQFF.

This clone turned up a few times. The chain uses TRBV5-1 and TRBJ1-2, with 7 bases aligning to TRBD1. J gave up 2 bases and V 0 bases, and 4 bases lay outside the gene matches. The CDR3 totals 15 residues. CDR1 SGHRS and CDR2 YFSETQ come from the germline V gene. CDR3 sequence reads: CASSLGQGTNYGYTF. CDR3 DNA: TGCGCCAGCAGCTTGGGACAGGGAACAAACTATGGCTACACCTTC.

This chain uses TRBV6-4 with TRBJ2-7, with TRBD1 identical over 7 bases. Germline V lookup: CDR1 MRHNA, CDR2 SNTAGT. V trimming: 9 bases; J trimming: 8 bases; junction bases outside the gene matches: 13. The CDR3 consists of 13 residues. The CDR3 region is CARGRTGLGQQYF. DNA of the CDR3: TGTGCCAGGGGACGGACAGGTTTGGGGCAGCAGTACTTC.

This chain connects TRBV14 to TRBJ2-4; weak D call: TRBD1 (5 bases). Trimming cost V 5 bases and J 1 base, with 12 bases left between them. The germline CDR1 and CDR2 sequences are SGHDN and FVKESK. This CDR3 comprises 15 residues. In DNA form, the CDR3 reads TGTGCCAGCAGCGTCGCAGGGCCGGCCAAAAACATTCAGTACTTC. Encoded protein: CASSVAGPAKNIQYF. The full variable domain, in which reference TRBV14 and TRBJ2-4 provide the parts outside the CDR3, is EAGVTQFPSHSVIEKGQTVTLRCDPISGHDNLYWYRRVMGKEIKFLLHFVKESKQDESGMPNNRFLAERTGGTYSTLKVQPAELEDSGVYFCASSVAGPAKNIQYFGAGTRLSVL.

The chain combines TRBV15 with TRBJ2-7; no definite D call. With 3 bases removed from V and 4 bases from J, the gap between germline ends came to 16 bases. CDR3 size: 15 residues. Germline assignment: CDR1 LNHNV and CDR2 YYDKDF (reference sequence). CDR3 DNA sequence: TGTGCCACCAGCAGTAGAGTGGTCTTTCTATACGAGCAGTACTTC. This sequence encodes CATSSRVVFLYEQYF.

The rearrangement links TRBV19 to TRBJ2-7; 8 positions agree with TRBD1. J gave up 4 bases and V 9 bases, and 8 bases lay outside the gene matches. The CDR3 has 13 residues. The germline V gene has CDR1 LNHDA and CDR2 SQIVND (reference sequence). CDR3 sequence: CASSQGAPYEQYF. CDR3 nucleotides: TGTGCCAGCTCCCAGGGGGCTCCATACGAGCAGTACTTC.

The V call is TRBV5-4, the J call TRBJ1-6, with D maybe TRBD1 (6 bases). Germline loops: CDR1 SGHNT, CDR2 YYREEE (reference sequence). Trimming took 4 bases from V and 5 from J, leaving 13 bases between them. CDR3 length: 15 residues. Here the CDR3 DNA reads TGTGCCAGCAGCCCGACAGGCGCAAATAATTCACCCCTCCACTTT. This sequence encodes CASSPTGANNSPLHF.

Only one count was recorded for this clone. Germline is not matched at one junction end, which may reflect a read error. The rearrangement uses TRBV6-5 and TRBJ1-2; D possibly corresponds to TRBD1 (6 bases). The CDR3 is 13 residues long. Germline CDR1 and CDR2: MNHEY and SVGAGI. CDR3 in DNA: TGTGCCAGCAGTAACTCAGGGGCGGATGGCTACACCTTC. This gives the protein CASSNSGADGYTF.

V gene TRBV29-1 combines with J gene TRBJ2-2; TRBD2 aligns across 11 bases. CDR1 and CDR2 (germline): SQVTM, ANQGSEA. This CDR3 contains 14 residues. V was pared by 7 bases and J by 4 bases, with 5 bases of the junction left unmatched. CDR3 bases: TGCAGCGGTCGGACTAGCGGGTCCACCGGGGAGCTGTTTTTT. Translated: CSGRTSGSTGELFF.

This rearrangement joins TRBV27 to TRBJ2-3; possible D gene TRBD2, 6 bases. Germline V gene lookup returns CDR1 MNHEY and CDR2 SMNVEV (reference sequence). V gave up 7 bases and J gave up 0 bases, with 11 bases separating them. The CDR3 is 14 residues long. The CDR3 DNA is TGTGCCAGCACCTTCAGCGGGAGCACAGATACGCAGTATTTT. Its protein is CASTFSGSTDTQYF.